The rows below give T cell receptor beta chains drawn from one sample of a study of patients and donors after allogeneic stem cell transplantation. Each CDR3 protein is one row after TCRdb ran MiXCR on the RT-PCR reads. The sample contains some 880,000 distinct CDR3 sequences, more than 15% of which appear only once. Sequencing used blood, either unsorted or a sorted T cell fraction (not recorded which). These receptors were taken from a human donor who was either an allogeneic HSCT recipient or a stem cell or donor lymphocyte infusion donor (not recorded which). It is not recorded whose cells these are; they may come from a transplant donor. The conserved cysteine and the conserved F or W are not part of the CDR3 here. Each record gives: V gene, CDR3 protein.

>TRBV6-6
ASSYAESGELF
>TRBV16
ASSQGTVYQPQH
>TRBV29-1
SVDLAYGYT
>TRBV7-9
ASSGHTDHLSYEQY
>TRBV12-3/TRBV12-4
ASRKLHYSGANVLT
>TRBV5-1
ASRNSGYGYT
>TRBV4-2
ASSQDLLAGSVETQY
>TRBV6-1
ASSPPSLSGANVLT
>TRBV4-2
ASRGNQETQY
>TRBV27
ASSNFIGSAEQF
>TRBV9
ASSVGQTVMNTEAF